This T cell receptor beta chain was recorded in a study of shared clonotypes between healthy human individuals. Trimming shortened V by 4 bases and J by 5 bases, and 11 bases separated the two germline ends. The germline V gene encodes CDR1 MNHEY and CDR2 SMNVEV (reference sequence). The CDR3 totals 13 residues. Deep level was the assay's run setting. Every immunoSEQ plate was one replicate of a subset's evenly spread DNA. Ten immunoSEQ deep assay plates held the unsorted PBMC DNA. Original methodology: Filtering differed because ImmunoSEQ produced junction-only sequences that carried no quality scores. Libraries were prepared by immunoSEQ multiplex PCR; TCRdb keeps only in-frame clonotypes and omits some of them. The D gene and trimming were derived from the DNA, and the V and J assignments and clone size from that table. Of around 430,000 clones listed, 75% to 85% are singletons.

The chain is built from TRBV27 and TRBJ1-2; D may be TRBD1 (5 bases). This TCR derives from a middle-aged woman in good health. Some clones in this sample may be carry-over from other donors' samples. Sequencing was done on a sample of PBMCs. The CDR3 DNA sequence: TGTGCCAGCAGTTACGCAGGGAGATATGGCTACACCTTC. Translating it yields CASSYAGRYGYTF.